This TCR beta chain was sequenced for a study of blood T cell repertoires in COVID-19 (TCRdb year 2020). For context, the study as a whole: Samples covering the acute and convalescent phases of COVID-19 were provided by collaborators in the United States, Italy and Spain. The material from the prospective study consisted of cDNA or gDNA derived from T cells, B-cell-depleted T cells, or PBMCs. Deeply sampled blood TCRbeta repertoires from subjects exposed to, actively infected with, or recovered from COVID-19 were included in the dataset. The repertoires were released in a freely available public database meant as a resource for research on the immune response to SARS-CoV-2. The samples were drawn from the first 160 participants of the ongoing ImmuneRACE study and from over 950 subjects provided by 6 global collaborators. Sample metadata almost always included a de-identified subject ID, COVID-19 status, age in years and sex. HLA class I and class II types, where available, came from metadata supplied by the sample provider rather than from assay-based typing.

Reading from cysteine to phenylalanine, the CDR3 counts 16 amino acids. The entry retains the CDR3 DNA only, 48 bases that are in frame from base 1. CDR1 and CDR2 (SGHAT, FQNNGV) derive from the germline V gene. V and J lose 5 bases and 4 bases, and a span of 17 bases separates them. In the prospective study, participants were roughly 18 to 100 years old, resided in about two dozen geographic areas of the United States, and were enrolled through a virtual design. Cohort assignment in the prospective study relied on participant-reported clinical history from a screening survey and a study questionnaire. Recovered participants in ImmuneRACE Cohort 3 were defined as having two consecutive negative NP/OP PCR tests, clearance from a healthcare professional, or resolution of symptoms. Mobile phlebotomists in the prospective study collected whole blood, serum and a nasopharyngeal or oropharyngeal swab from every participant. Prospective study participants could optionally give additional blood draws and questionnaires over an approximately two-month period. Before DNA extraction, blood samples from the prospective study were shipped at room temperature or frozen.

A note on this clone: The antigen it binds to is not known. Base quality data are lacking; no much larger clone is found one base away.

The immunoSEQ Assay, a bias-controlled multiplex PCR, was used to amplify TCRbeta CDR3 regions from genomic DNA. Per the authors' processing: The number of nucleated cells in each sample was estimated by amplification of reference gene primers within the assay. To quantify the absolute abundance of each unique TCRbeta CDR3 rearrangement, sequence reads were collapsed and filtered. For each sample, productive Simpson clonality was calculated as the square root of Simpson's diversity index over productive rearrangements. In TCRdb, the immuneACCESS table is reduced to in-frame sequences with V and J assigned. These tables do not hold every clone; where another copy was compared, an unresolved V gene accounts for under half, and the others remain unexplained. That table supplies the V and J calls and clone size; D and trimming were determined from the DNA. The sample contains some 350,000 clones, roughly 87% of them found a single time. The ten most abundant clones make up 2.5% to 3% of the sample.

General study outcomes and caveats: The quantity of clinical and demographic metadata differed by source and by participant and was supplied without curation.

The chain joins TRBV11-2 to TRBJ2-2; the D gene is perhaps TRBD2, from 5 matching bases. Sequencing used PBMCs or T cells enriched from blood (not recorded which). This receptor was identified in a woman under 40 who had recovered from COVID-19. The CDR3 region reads CASSETLVSGTGELFF. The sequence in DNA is TGTGCCAGCAGCGAAACACTAGTTTCGGGCACCGGGGAGCTGTTTTTT.